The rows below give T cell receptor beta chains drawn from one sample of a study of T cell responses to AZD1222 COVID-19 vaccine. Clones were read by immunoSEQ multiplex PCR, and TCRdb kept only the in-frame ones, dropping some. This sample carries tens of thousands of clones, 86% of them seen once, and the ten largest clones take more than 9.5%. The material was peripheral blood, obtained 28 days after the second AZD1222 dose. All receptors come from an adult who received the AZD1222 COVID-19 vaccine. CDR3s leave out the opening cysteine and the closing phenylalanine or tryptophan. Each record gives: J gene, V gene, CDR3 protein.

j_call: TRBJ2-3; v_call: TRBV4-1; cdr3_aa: ASSQDGVRTDTQY
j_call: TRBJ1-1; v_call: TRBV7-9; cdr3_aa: ASSREGGTEAF
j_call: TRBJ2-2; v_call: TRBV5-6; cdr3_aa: ASSPWTGNGELF
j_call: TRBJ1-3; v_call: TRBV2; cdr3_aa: ASREGTIGNTIY
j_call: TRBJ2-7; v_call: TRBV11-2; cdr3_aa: ASSEGWRGSSYEQY
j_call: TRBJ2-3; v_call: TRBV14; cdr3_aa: ASSPLLAYTDTQY
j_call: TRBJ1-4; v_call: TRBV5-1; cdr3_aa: ASSFGSATNEKLF
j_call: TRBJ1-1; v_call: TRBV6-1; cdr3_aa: ASSEVRSGTEAF
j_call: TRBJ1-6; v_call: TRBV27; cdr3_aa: ASSSISGTGASYNSPLH
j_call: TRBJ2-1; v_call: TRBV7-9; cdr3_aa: ASSLAGTGPANEQF
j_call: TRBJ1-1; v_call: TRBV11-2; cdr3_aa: ASSLVGGLNTEAF
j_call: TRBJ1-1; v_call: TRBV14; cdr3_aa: ASSQGGVFGSLNTEAF
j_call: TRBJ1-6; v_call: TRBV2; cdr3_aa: ASTTGGAGNSPLH
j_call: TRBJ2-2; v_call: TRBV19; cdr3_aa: ASSGTGLGGELF
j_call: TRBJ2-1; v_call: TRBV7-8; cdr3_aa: ASSHGYNEQF
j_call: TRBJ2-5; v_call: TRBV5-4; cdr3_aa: ASSLSGGERTQY
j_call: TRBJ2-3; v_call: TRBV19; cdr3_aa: ASARWIGDVTDTQY
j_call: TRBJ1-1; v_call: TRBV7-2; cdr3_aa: ASRTGTLNTEAF
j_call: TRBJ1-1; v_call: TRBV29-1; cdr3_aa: SVDRSGAGEAF
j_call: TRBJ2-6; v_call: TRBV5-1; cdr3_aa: ASSLSGVSSGANVLT
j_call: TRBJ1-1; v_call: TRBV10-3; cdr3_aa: AIRTDRVDNTEAF
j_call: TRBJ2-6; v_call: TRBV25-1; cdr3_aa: ASSKTTGVGSGANVLT
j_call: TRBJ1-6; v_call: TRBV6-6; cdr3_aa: ASSYRDRTNNSPLH